This T cell receptor beta chain was sequenced for a study of cytomegalovirus exposure and HLA in healthy donors (dated by TCRdb to 2016 to 2017). At the level of the whole study: According to an earlier analysis of 587 of the donors, some 180 million T cells yielded 95 million to 140 million unique TCR beta sequences and about 300 Gb of sequence data. About 320 gigabases of sequencing data and 78 million or so unique TCR sequences were included in an early release covering several hundred HLA-typed donors. Of the roughly 390 genotyped donors, 75% to 85% were placed in the genetic ancestry cluster associated with self-reported Caucasian donors. The study was designed to test whether signatures of past pathogen exposure could be identified by cataloging public T cell receptors. The study used immunosequencing to profile the T cell repertoires of 666 subjects and linked those repertoires to cytomegalovirus serostatus. In addition to the first cohort of approximately 670 subjects, a separate validation cohort of over 90 different subjects was used. The study combined high-throughput TCR immunosequencing, statistical association of individual TCRs with disease status, and machine learning to predict cytomegalovirus infection status. To study patterns of TCR occurrence, a later analysis re-analyzed previously published TCR beta repertoires from several hundred donors and added high-resolution HLA genotyping. Rather than drawing on any new phenotypic data, the later analysis identified candidate immune exposures from TCR beta sequences and the way those sequences occurred across donors. In an earlier analysis of 587 of the donors, high-throughput TCR beta sequencing was used to judge whether each TCR beta V gene segment behaved as functional or pseudogenic. Donor age, sex, ethnicity and CMV serostatus were compiled alongside the repertoire data. Genome-wide SNP genotypes for about three fifths of the roughly 670 donors were used in a later genetic analysis, which treated that subset as a discovery cohort. All discovery cohort repertoires had been generated using a single sequencing platform. Both class I and class II loci were covered by HLA typing, at four-digit resolution. Typing coverage differed by locus: A, B, C, DRB1 and DQB1 were typed in about 620-640 donors, DQA1 in 500 to 550, DPA1 in some 570, and DPB1 in around 440. Several DR-DQ haplotypes were handled as single units for association and clustering because linkage in the cohort was strong. Among roughly 400 genotyped donors of the cohort, an average of about 220,000 unique TCR beta nucleotide sequences was sequenced per donor, of which approximately 18% were non-productive.

Of note for this clone: The specificity of this receptor is unknown. No much larger clone exists at a distance of one base, and base qualities are not known.

Libraries were constructed by the immunoSEQ multiplex PCR assay. A mixture of 60 forward primers for TCR Vbeta segments and 13 reverse primers for TCR Jbeta segments was used in the multiplex PCR. Amplification of the CDR3 region of rearranged TCR beta genes was performed with a multiplex PCR assay on genomic DNA. Amplified TCR beta libraries were sequenced as 87-base-pair reads on the Illumina HiSeq System. From the authors' description of their analysis: In a later analysis, about 80 million unique TCR beta chains were counted across the roughly 700 repertoires, and roughly 11 million of these chains were shared by at least two donors. To remove PCR and sequencing errors, raw reads were error-corrected and collapsed into unique sequences using a nearest-neighbor algorithm that merged closely related sequences. CDR3 sequences were aligned to IMGT reference sequences to assign V, D and J gene segments. For a sequence to be retained, at least a six-nucleotide match to both a V gene segment and a J gene segment was required. A rearrangement was called productive if the CDR3 had no stop codons and remained in frame with V and J, and every other rearrangement was called non-productive. Following IMGT convention, CDR3 was defined as the stretch from the second conserved V-encoded cysteine up to the conserved J-encoded phenylalanine. Sequences without an unambiguous match to a single V gene segment were excluded from the earlier analysis of approximately 560 of the donors. In an earlier analysis of several hundred of the donors, V segments were called functional above 56.7% productive rearrangements and were called segregating when the between-donor standard deviation exceeded 5%. To diagnose cytomegalovirus status from the catalog of TCR beta chain sequences, a statistical classification framework was built. In a later analysis, V and J genes were assigned by comparing TCR nucleotide sequences against IMGT/GENE-DB human TR gene sequences. The TCRdist pipeline was used in a later analysis to assign CDR3 sequences and most-parsimonious VDJ recombination scenarios. In a later analysis, each TCR beta chain was defined by its CDR3 amino acid sequence together with its V-gene family, and reads lacking a unique V-gene family were excluded. To address suspected cross-contamination and a sequencing artifact, a later analysis removed roughly 640 highly shared, low-generation-probability nucleotide sequences. In a later analysis, a clonal expansion index was calculated for each public chain from normalized within-repertoire ranks of inferred template counts. In a later analysis, generation probabilities were computed using a VDJ recombination model fitted to out-of-frame rearrangements, and the results were checked against IGoR. In a later analysis, hypergeometric tests were used to score TCR-TCR, TCR-HLA and TCR-CMV co-occurrence, with a repertoire-size bias correction applied to TCR pairs. False discovery rates were estimated in a later analysis by permuting HLA or CMV assignments 20 times. A later analysis grouped co-occurring TCRs with DBSCAN, adding TCRdist sequence similarity when clustering within HLA-allele-positive subsets. Co-occurrence clustering excluded repertoires with fewer than 30,000 or more than 120,000 public chains, plus five with anomalous nucleotide sharing. The clones in this table, taken by TCRdb from immuneACCESS, are in-frame only. Not every clone is retained; where verified, under half of the shortfall comes from an unresolved V gene, and the cause of the rest is unknown. That table gives V, J and clone size, and the DNA gave D and trimming. This sample holds around 67,000 clones; roughly two thirds were observed only once. Together, the top ten hold about 2.9% of the sample.

What the authors observed across the whole study: V-gene and J-gene trimming of TCR beta chains was associated with a missense DCLRE1C variant in a later genetic analysis, and the association was replicated in an independent cohort. The cohort was sequenced for TCR beta chains only, and without alpha or paired-chain data the features that could be detected were limited. The authors suggested that the approach could potentially be generalized to other disease states and immunological phenotypes. The sequencing pipeline was judged likely to have produced a cluster of highly shared sequence variants as a technical artifact. The classifier was reported to diagnose cytomegalovirus status with high specificity and sensitivity in both the original cohort and the validation cohort. Because counts were too low, 15 to 20 rarely observed V segments, including chromosome 9 orphons, were excluded from the earlier analysis of 587 of the donors. Because HLA typing was missing for some donors at each locus, association tests included only the typed subset. A later analysis found that TCR association rates varied across HLA loci, with DRB1 alleles showing the most associated TCRs and HLA-C alleles the fewest. A few of the identified cytomegalovirus-associated TCR beta chains were confirmed in vitro to be specific for cytomegalovirus antigens. A later analysis found that HLA-associated TCR beta chains were more clonally expanded and had lower generation probabilities than equally common non-associated chains. The only immune exposure information available for the cohort was CMV serostatus. A later analysis reported that several top co-occurrence clusters appeared linked to parvovirus B19, influenza, CMV and Epstein-Barr virus. According to a later genetic analysis, donors in an Asian-associated ancestry cluster had fewer N-insertions in productive TCRs than the approximately 690-donor mean. A total of about 150 TCR beta chains were listed by the study as associated with cytomegalovirus. A later analysis associated approximately 17,000 TCR beta sequences with specific HLA alleles at a false discovery rate of 0.05. A further reported finding was that TCR beta sequences accurately predicted the HLA-A and HLA-B alleles for most subjects in the first cohort. While some public TCRs were present in many individuals, most TCR sequences turned up only very rarely across donors. Most CMV-associated TCR beta chains appeared to be HLA-restricted in a later analysis, and the HLA associations seemed to be driven largely by CMV exposure. Correlated functional status among segregating V segments might be attributable to linkage disequilibrium, but an unknown experimental factor could not be ruled out. Some IMGT-functional V segments, including TRBV6-2 and TRBV6-3, could not be distinguished by the 87-base-pair reads and were therefore excluded. Broadly in line with IMGT annotations, most TCR beta V segments showed up in productive rearrangements about 90% or about 30% of the time in an earlier analysis of around 550 of the donors. Assigning TCR associations to individual alleles was difficult when HLA alleles, especially DR and DQ, strongly co-occurred. Sequencing depth was assumed to be roughly uniform across donors in the presence/absence analyses, though that assumption may not hold.

The cohort comprised some 730 healthy bone marrow donors. All cohort members were sampled while nominally healthy, although unrecorded immune exposures were likely present. The donor tested CMV seronegative and was one of the 352 seronegative cohort members. Every donor gave a peripheral blood sample, and the peripheral blood mononuclear cells from that sample were used for TCR beta sequencing. Genomic DNA extraction from the blood cell samples was performed with the Qiagen DNeasy Blood Extraction Kit. The CDR3 starts with the cysteine, ends with the phenylalanine, and has 14 residues. Only the CDR3 part of the read is kept: 42 bases, read in frame from the first base. V loses 6 bases of germline sequence and J loses 1 base, and the interval between the two ends is 13 bases. CDR1 and CDR2 are read off the germline V gene as SGHRS and YFSETQ.

The receptor's source is a woman between 50 and 59 years old in good health and CMV-seronegative. The sequencing sample was made of PBMCs. In this chain, TRBV5-1 is recombined with TRBJ1-1; the best D guess is TRBD1, with 5 bases matching. The CDR3 has the sequence CASTISGGNTEAFF. The DNA sequence is TGCGCCAGCACCATTTCGGGGGGGAACACTGAAGCTTTCTTT. Reference TRBV5-1 and TRBJ1-1 proteins supply the regions before and after the CDR3; the full variable domain is: KAGVTQTPRYLIKTRGQQVTLSCSPISGHRSVSWYQQTPGQGLQFLFEYFSETQRNKGNFPGRFSGRQFSNSRSEMNVSTLELGDSALYLCASTISGGNTEAFFGQGTRLTVV.